The present entry profiles one T cell receptor beta chain with its context. The data were obtained in a study of shared clonotypes between healthy human individuals. The CDR3 spans 14 residues. Trimming took 0 bases from V and 3 from J, leaving 9 bases between them. The V gene's germline CDR1 is MNHEY and CDR2 SVGAGI. Some clones are missing from TCRdb's copy, which holds only in-frame ones; the method was immunoSEQ multiplex PCR. The sample has roughly 1,100,000 clones, about 76% seen once. This chain links TRBV6-5 with TRBJ2-7, with D uncertain. Sequencing was done on a sample of memory CD4+ T cells sorted from blood. As for subset: CD45RA-negative fraction. This clonotype was obtained from a man between 18 and 29 years old in good health. The CDR3 here is CASSYSPRHYEQYF. The CDR3 DNA sequence: TGTGCCAGCAGTTACTCGCCAAGACACTACGAGCAGTACTTC.